The 5 T cell receptor beta chains presented below share a single source sample, sequenced in a study of blood T cell repertoires in COVID-19. The method was immunoSEQ multiplex PCR; TCRdb's version includes in-frame clones alone and lacks a portion of them. The profile shows 200,000 to 300,000 clones, roughly 88% of them singletons. Sequencing input: PBMCs or T cells enriched from blood (not recorded which). Source of these receptors: a woman between 40 and 55 years old who had been exposed to COVID-19.

The rearrangement links TRBV7-9 to TRBJ2-7; no clear D. CDR3 length equals 14 residues. Trimming shortened V by 3 bases and J by 6 bases, and 15 bases separated the two germline ends. Germline CDR1 reads SEHNR; CDR2 reads FQNEAQ (reference sequence). The CDR3: CASSFSSLPGEQYF. The CDR3 DNA sequence: TGTGCCAGCAGCTTCTCATCGCTTCCAGGCGAGCAGTACTTC.

The chain is built from TRBV13 and TRBJ2-3; possible D gene TRBD2, 5 bases. The CDR3 runs to 12 residues. The V and J ends lost 3 bases and 5 bases respectively, with 6 bases between them. Germline CDR1 and CDR2: PRHDT and FYEKMQ (reference sequence). CDR3 in DNA: TGTGCCAGCAGCTTCGCGGGAGATACGCAGTATTTT. Residues: CASSFAGDTQYF.

V gene TRBV7-9 combines with J gene TRBJ1-1; D perhaps matches TRBD1 (5 bases). Germline V gene sequence: CDR1 SEHNR, CDR2 FQNEAQ (reference sequence). Trimming cost V 2 bases and J 1 base, with 8 bases left between them. There are 14 residues in the CDR3. CDR3 DNA: TGTGCCAGCAGCTTAATGCAGGGGAACACTGAAGCTTTCTTT. It yields the protein CASSLMQGNTEAFF.

The gene calls are TRBV11-3 and TRBJ2-7; 11 bases are a match to TRBD1. The ends lost 5 bases at V and 5 bases at J; junction bases unmatched: 8. The CDR3 extends over 15 amino acids. In germline, CDR1 is SGHNT, CDR2 YENEEA. CDR3 amino acids: CASSPRGQGANEQYV. Here the CDR3 DNA reads TGTGCCAGCAGCCCCCGTGGACAGGGGGCTAACGAGCAGTACGTC.

This clone has more than one count but fewer than ten. The chain is built from TRBV25-1 and TRBJ1-1; 11 positions match TRBD1. The CDR3 totals 14 residues. The ends lost 5 bases at V and 2 bases at J; junction bases unmatched: 1. The germline V gene has CDR1 MGHDK and CDR2 SYGVNS. The CDR3 nucleotides read TGTGCCAGCAGTAGGACAGGGGGCAACACTGAAGCTTTCTTT. It yields the protein CASSRTGGNTEAFF.